This TCR beta chain was identified in a study of blood T cell repertoires in COVID-19. Clones were read by immunoSEQ multiplex PCR, and TCRdb kept only the in-frame ones, dropping some. The sample carries fewer than 350,000 clones, 90% recorded once. The count of this clone is one. V trimming: 6 bases; J trimming: 4 bases; junction bases outside the gene matches: 4. CDR3 length: 13 amino acids. V usage is TRBV12-3 or TRBV12-4 and J usage is TRBJ2-5; 8 nucleotides agree with TRBD2. This TCR was sampled from a woman in her twenties or thirties with COVID-19, enrolled during active disease. Sequencing used peripheral blood. The CDR3 sequence is CASRLSGIETQYF. CDR3 coding DNA: TGTGCCAGCAGACTTAGCGGGATAGAGACCCAGTACTTC.